The sequence of this T cell receptor beta chain was determined in a study of blood T cell repertoires in COVID-19. Study overall: Samples taken during acute and convalescent COVID-19 were collected in the United States, Italy and Spain. PBMCs, B-cell-depleted T cells, or T cells provided the cDNA or gDNA that made up the material.

Per the original data handling: Amplification of reference gene primers provided the estimated nucleated cell counts. Generated by immunoSEQ multiplex PCR, the TCRdb table keeps only in-frame clones and is missing some. V, J and clone size were drawn from that table, and D and trimming were deduced from the DNA. The table shows a few hundred thousand clones, with approximately 88% occurring only once. The J segment lost 0 bases and the V segment lost 1 base, leaving 15 bases of the junction unmatched. This CDR3 is 21 amino acids long. The material sequenced was peripheral blood. The chain employs TRBV23-1 and TRBJ1-4, with 9 bases matching TRBD1. TRBV23-1 is marked as an open reading frame, function uncertain. This sequence originates from a woman aged 30 to 39 who had recovered from COVID-19. The CDR3, as DNA: TGCGCCAGCAGTCAATTTGCCCTACCCGGGACAGGGAACTCAACTAATGAAAAACTGTTTTTT. It codes for CASSQFALPGTGNSTNEKLFF.